A single sample is the source of the 12 T cell receptor beta chains below, sequenced in a study of T cell repertoires in cytomegalovirus infection. TCRdb reanalysed the reads using MiXCR and keeps one entry per CDR3 protein. The table lists 110,000 to 150,000 distinct CDR3 sequences, about 6% of them singletons. Sequenced input: PBMCs. These receptors were obtained from a human donor in good health (CMV status not recorded). Some clones in this sample may be carry-over from other donors' samples.

This chain links TRBV20-1 with TRBJ2-5; 8 bases align to TRBD1. V was clipped by 4 bases and J by 4 bases; unmatched bases: 11. The germline V gene encodes CDR1 DFQATT and CDR2 SNEGSKA (reference sequence). This CDR3 is 15 amino acids long. The CDR3 sequence: CSATPQGARIETQYF. In nucleotides, the CDR3 is TGCAGTGCTACCCCCCAGGGGGCCCGGATAGAGACCCAGTACTTC.

The chain couples TRBV14 to TRBJ2-1, with TRBD2 identical over 11 bases. V lost 4 bases and J lost 6; bases outside the gene matches: 8. CDR1 is SGHDN, CDR2 FVKESK, per germline. There are 16 residues in the CDR3. CDR3 loop: CASSLPSGRKSNEQFF. In nucleotides, the CDR3 is TGTGCCAGCAGCCTACCTAGCGGGAGGAAAAGCAATGAGCAGTTCTTC.

Worth noting for this clonotype: A much larger clone differs from this one at a single base, so this may be a read error. The CDR3 protein is CASRRQGAYDEQFF. The DNA of the CDR3 is TGTGCCAGCAGGAGACAGGGGGCTTACGACGAGCAGTTCTTC. The rearrangement links TRBV6-2 or TRBV6-3 to TRBJ2-7; TRBD1 aligns across 10 bases. The J call may be incorrect, as the DNA end agrees better with TRBJ2-1. Looked up from germline, CDR1 is MNHEY and CDR2 is SVGEGT. The CDR3 has 14 residues.

The sample holds a few counts of this clonotype. This chain links TRBV4-3 with TRBJ2-3; the D gene could be TRBD1 or TRBD2 (5 bases each). With 0 bases removed from V and 6 bases from J, the gap between germline ends came to 16 bases. Per germline, CDR1 LGHNA and CDR2 YSLEER. CDR3 length: 16 residues. This CDR3 is CASSQETSGRGDTQYF. The CDR3 DNA follows: TGCGCCAGCAGCCAAGAAACTTCGGGACGAGGCGATACGCAGTATTTT.

This clonotype has just a few counts. V gene TRBV2 combines with J gene TRBJ2-3; D is ambiguous. Deletions cut 2 bases from V and 6 bases from J, with 6 bases between. The CDR3 has 12 amino acids. CDR1 is SNHLY and CDR2 is FYNNEI in the germline V gene. The CDR3 loop is CASSEWADTQYF. DNA of the CDR3: TGTGCCAGCAGTGAATGGGCCGATACGCAGTATTTT.

The genes are TRBV27 and TRBJ1-6; D ambiguous. Trimming removed 0 bases from V and 7 bases from J, with 4 bases in between. Germline lookup yields CDR1 MNHEY and CDR2 SMNVEV (reference sequence). CDR3 length: 13 amino acids. CDR3 DNA sequence: TGTGCCAGCAGTTTATCCCAGAATTCACCCCTCCACTTT. It codes for CASSLSQNSPLHF.

This clonotype has a handful of counts. The chain joins TRBV5-5 to TRBJ2-7; maybe TRBD2 (6 bases). The V end lost 1 base, the J end lost 6 bases, and 17 bases lay between the germline ends. The CDR3 is 15 amino acids. The germline gives CDR1 SGHKS, CDR2 YYEKEE (reference sequence). CDR3 residues: CASSLQGLTPLEQYF. The CDR3, as DNA: TGTGCCAGCAGCTTGCAGGGACTGACTCCCCTCGAGCAGTACTTC.

This clonotype was picked up many times. This sequence joins TRBV3-1 and TRBJ1-5; 7 nucleotides line up with TRBD1. This CDR3 spans 19 amino acids. Germline V CDR1 and CDR2: LGHDT, YNNKEL (reference sequence). V lost 1 base, J lost 1 base, and 13 bases stayed unmatched. The CDR3 coding sequence is TGTGCCAGCAGCCAAGGTGAGGGGGCGAATAGTAAGAGCAATCAGCCCCAGCATTTT. Protein product: CASSQGEGANSKSNQPQHF.

This sequence joins TRBV7-8 and TRBJ1-3; the D is unclear. This CDR3 is 16 amino acids long. Germline assignment: CDR1 SGHVS and CDR2 FQNEAQ. V lost 0 bases to trimming and J lost 0 bases, with 9 bases between them. The CDR3 here is CASSLAEVRSGNTIYF. The CDR3 DNA reads as TGTGCCAGCAGCTTAGCGGAGGTTCGCTCTGGAAACACCATATATTTT.

Many counts were recorded for this clonotype. The chain joins TRBV6-4 to TRBJ1-6, with 7 bases fitting TRBD1. The CDR3 totals 14 residues. J gave up 9 bases and V 6 bases, and 8 bases lay outside the gene matches. Germline assignment: CDR1 MRHNA and CDR2 SNTAGT. As DNA, the CDR3 is TGTGCCAGCAGCGCCGGGACAGATTCTTCACCCCTCCACTTT. Translation gives CASSAGTDSSPLHF.

This clonotype was counted many times. The chain joins TRBV7-3 to TRBJ2-7; weak D call: TRBD1 (6 bases). The CDR3 spans 14 residues. With 1 base removed from V and 0 bases from J, the gap between germline ends came to 7 bases. Germline V gene sequence: CDR1 SGHTA, CDR2 FQGTGA. The CDR3 bases are TGTGCCAGCAGCTTAAGCAGGGGCTCCTACGAGCAGTACTTC. This codes for CASSLSRGSYEQYF.

This clonotype has at least ten counts. This sequence joins TRBV6-2 or TRBV6-3 and TRBJ1-1; D gene unclear. V gave up 4 bases and J gave up 6 bases, with 12 bases separating them. The CDR3 runs 13 residues. CDR1 MNHEY and CDR2 SVGEGT come from the germline V gene. The CDR3 region is CASSWGGRAEAFF. The CDR3, as DNA: TGTGCCAGCAGTTGGGGAGGCCGCGCTGAAGCTTTCTTT.